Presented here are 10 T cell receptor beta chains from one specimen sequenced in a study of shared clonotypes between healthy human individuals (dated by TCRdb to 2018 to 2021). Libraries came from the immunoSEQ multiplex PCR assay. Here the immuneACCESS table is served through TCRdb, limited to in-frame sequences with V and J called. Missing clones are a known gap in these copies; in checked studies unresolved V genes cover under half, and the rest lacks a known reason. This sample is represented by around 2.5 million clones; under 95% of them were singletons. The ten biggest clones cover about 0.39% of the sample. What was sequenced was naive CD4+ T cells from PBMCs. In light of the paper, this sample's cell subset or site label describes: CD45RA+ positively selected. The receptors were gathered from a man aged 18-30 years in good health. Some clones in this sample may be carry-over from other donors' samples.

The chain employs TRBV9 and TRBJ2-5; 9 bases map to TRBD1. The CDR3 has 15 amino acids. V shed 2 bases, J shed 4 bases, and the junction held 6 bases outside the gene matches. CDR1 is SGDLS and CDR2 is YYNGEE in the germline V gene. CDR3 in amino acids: CASSVTSDRGETQYF. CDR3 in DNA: TGTGCCAGCAGCGTTACGTCGGACAGGGGAGAGACCCAGTACTTC.

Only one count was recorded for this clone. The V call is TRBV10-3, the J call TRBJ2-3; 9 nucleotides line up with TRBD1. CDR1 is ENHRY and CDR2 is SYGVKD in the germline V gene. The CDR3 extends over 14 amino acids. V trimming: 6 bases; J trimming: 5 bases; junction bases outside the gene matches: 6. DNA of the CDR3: TGTGCCATCAGCCGGGACAGGGAGCGAGATACGCAGTATTTT. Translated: CAISRDRERDTQYF.

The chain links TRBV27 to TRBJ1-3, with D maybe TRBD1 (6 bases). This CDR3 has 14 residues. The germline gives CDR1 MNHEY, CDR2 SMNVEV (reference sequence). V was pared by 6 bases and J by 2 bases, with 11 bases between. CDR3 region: CASRINRAGNTIYF. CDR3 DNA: TGTGCCAGCAGAATAAACAGGGCTGGAAACACCATATATTTT.

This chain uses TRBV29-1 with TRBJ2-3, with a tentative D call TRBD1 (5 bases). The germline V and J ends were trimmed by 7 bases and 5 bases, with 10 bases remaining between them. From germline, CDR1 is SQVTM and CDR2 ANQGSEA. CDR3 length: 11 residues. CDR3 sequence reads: CSAREGDTQYF. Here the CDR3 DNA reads TGCAGCGCCAGGGAAGGAGATACGCAGTATTTT.

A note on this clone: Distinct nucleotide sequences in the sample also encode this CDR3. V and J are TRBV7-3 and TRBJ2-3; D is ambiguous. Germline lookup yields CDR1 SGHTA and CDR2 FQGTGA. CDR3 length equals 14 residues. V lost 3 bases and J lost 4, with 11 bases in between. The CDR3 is CASSLRPEADTQYF. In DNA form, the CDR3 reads TGTGCCAGCAGCTTGCGACCAGAAGCAGATACGCAGTATTTT.

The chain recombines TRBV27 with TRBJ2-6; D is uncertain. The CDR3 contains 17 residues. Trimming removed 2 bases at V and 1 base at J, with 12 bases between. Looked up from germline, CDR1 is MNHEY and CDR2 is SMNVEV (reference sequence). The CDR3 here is CASSLGLGGSGANVLTF. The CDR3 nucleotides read TGTGCCAGCAGTTTAGGATTAGGCGGATCTGGGGCCAACGTCCTGACTTTC.

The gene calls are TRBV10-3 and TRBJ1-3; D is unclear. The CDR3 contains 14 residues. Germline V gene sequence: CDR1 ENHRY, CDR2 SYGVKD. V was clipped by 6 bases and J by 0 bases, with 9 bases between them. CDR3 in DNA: TGTGCCATCAGCTCACAGAGCTCTGGAAACACCATATATTTT. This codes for CAISSQSSGNTIYF.

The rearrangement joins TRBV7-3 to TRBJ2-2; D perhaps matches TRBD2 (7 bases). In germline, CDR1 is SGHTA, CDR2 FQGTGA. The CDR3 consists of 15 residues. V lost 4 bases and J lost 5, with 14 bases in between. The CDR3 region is CASSYVGGLTGELFF. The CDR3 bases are TGTGCCAGCAGCTACGTCGGGGGGCTAACCGGGGAGCTGTTTTTT.

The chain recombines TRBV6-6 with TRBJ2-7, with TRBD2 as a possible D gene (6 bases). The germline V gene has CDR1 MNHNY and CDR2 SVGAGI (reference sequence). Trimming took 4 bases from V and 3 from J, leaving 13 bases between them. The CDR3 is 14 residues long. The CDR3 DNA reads TGTGCCAGCAGTTTAGCGGCTGAGGACTACGAGCAGTACTTC. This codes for CASSLAAEDYEQYF.

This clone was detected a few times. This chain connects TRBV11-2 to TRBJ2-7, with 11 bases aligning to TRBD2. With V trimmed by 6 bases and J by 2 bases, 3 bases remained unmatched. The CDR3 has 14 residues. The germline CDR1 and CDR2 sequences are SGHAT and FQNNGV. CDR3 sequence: CASSSSGRPYEQYF. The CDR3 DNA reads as TGTGCCAGCAGTTCTAGCGGGAGGCCCTACGAGCAGTACTTC.